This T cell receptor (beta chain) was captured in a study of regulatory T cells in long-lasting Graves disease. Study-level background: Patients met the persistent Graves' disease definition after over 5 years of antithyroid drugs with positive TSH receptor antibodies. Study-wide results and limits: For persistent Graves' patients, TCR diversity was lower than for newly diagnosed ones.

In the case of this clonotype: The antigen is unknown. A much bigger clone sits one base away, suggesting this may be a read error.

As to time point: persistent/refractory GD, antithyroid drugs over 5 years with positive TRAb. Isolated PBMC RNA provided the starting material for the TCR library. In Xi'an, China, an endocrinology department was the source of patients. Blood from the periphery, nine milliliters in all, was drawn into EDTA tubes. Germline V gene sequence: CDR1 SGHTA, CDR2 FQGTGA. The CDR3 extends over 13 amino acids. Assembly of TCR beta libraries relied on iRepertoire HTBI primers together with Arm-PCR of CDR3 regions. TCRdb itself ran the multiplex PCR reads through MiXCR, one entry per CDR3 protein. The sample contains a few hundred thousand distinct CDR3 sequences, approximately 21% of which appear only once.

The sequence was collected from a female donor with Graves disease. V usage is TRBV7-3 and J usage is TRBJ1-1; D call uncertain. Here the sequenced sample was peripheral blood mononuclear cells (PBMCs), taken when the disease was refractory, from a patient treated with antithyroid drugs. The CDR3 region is CASSSLGNTEVFF. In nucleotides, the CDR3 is TGTGCCAGCAGCTCTTTAGGGAACACTGAAGTTTTCTTT.